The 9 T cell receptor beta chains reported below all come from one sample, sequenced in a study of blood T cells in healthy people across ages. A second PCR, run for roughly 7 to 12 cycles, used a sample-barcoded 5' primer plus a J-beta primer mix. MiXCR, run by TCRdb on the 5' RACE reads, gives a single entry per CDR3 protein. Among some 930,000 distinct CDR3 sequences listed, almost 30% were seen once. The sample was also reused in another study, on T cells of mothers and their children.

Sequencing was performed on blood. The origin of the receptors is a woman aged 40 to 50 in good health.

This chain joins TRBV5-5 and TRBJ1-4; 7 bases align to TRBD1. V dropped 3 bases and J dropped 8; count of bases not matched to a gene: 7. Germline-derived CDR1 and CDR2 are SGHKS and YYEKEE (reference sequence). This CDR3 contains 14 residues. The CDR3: CASSSMTGTEKLFF. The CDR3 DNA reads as TGTGCCAGCAGCTCGATGACAGGGACAGAAAAACTGTTTTTT.

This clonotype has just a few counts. CDR3 residues: CATRRDGTHRNTEAFF. The CDR3 coding sequence is TGTGCCACCAGAAGAGATGGGACCCACCGAAACACTGAAGCTTTCTTT. The chain recombines TRBV4-2 with TRBJ1-1; D is possibly TRBD1 (5 bases). From germline, CDR1 is LGHNA and CDR2 YNFKEQ. The CDR3 has 16 amino acids. Trimming took off 10 bases at V and 2 bases at J, with 23 bases between the two ends.

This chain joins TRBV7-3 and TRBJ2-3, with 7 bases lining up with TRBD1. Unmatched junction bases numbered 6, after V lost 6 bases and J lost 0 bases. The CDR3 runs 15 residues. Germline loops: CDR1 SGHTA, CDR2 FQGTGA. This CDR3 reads CASSPTGISTDTQYF. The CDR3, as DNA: TGTGCCAGCAGTCCGACAGGGATTAGCACAGATACGCAGTATTTT.

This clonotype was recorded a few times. This CDR3 reads CASSPGQAGSQPQHF. DNA of the CDR3: TGCGCCAGCAGCCCGGGACAGGCGGGGAGTCAGCCCCAGCATTTT. The V and J genes are TRBV5-1 and TRBJ1-5; TRBD1 matches at 8 bases. After removal of 4 bases from V and 6 bases from J, the junction contained 9 bases not matched to a gene. The length of the CDR3 is 15 residues. Germline V CDR1 and CDR2: SGHRS, YFSETQ.

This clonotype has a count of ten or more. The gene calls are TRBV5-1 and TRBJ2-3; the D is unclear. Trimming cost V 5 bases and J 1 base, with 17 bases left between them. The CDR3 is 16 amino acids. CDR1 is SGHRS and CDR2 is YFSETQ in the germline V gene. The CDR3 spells CASRTGSARGTDTQYF. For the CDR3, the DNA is TGCGCCAGCAGGACTGGTTCGGCAAGGGGCACAGATACGCAGTATTTT.

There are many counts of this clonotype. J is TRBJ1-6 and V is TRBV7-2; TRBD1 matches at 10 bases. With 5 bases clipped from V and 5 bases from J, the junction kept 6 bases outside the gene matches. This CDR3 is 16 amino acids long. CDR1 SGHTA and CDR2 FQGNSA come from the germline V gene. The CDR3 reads CASSLGTGVNNSPLHF. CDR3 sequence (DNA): TGTGCCAGCAGCCTCGGGACAGGGGTAAATAATTCACCCCTCCACTTT.

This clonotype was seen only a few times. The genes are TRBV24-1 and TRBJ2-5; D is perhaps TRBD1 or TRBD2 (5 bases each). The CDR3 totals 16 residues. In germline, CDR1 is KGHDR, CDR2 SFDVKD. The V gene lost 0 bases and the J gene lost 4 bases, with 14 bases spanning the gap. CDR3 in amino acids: CATSDLSAPGRETQYF. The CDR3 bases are TGTGCCACCAGTGATTTGAGTGCCCCGGGGCGAGAGACCCAGTACTTC.

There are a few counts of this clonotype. The CDR3 DNA is TGCAATGCCCGCAAGACCAGCCAAGAGACCCAGTACTTC. Translated, it gives CNARKTSQETQYF. The chain has TRBV20-1 and TRBJ2-5; D is ambiguous. CDR3 length: 13 amino acids. CDR1 and CDR2 from the germline V gene are DFQATT and SNEGSKA (reference sequence).

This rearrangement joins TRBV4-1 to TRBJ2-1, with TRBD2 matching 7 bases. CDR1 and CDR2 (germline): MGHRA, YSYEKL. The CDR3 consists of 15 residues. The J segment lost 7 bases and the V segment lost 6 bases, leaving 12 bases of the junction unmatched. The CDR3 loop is CASRPPAAGVNEQFF. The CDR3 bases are TGCGCCAGCAGACCCCCAGCGGCGGGGGTAAATGAGCAGTTCTTC.